Shown below are 20 T cell receptor beta chains from a single sample sequenced in a study of T cell changes during pregnancy in multiple sclerosis. Only in-frame clones appear in the TCRdb table, and some are missing; sequencing was by immunoSEQ multiplex PCR. The sample lists roughly 49,000 clones; roughly 95% were seen once. The sample in question was CD8+ T cells from peripheral blood mononuclear cells, obtained after pregnancy. The receptors here all came from a female donor with multiple sclerosis, enrolled in a pregnancy study.

The chain carries TRBV7-9 and TRBJ2-1, with 13 bases fitting TRBD2. Germline CDR1 is SEHNR and CDR2 is FQNEAQ (reference sequence). The CDR3 runs to 16 residues. Trimming cost V 10 bases and J 5 bases; bases outside gene matches: 11. CDR3 protein: CATFTSGGARHNEQFF. As DNA, the CDR3 is TGTGCCACATTTACTAGCGGGGGGGCAAGACACAATGAGCAGTTCTTC.

This clone appeared a single time. The chain links TRBV7-2 to TRBJ1-4, with D possibly matching TRBD1 (6 bases). Germline V gene data show CDR1 as SGHTA and CDR2 as FQGNSA. Trimming removed 0 bases at V and 8 bases at J, with 19 bases between. The CDR3 length is 17 residues. The DNA for the CDR3 is TGTGCCAGCAGCTTAGCCCGGACAGCCCGCAGTGGGGAAAAACTGTTTTTT. This codes for CASSLARTARSGEKLFF.

The chain recombines TRBV28 with TRBJ2-1; 11 nucleotides match TRBD2. In germline, CDR1 is MDHEN, CDR2 SYDVKM. The CDR3 has 16 amino acids. V lost 6 bases to trimming and J lost 4 bases; unmatched junction nucleotides: 8. The CDR3 nucleotides read TGTGCCAGCAGCCCCACAGCTAGCGGGAGGTACAATGAGCAGTTCTTC. Translating gives CASSPTASGRYNEQFF.

This clone was seen a single time. The chain uses TRBV5-6 and TRBJ2-7; D possibly corresponds to TRBD2 (5 bases). CDR1 and CDR2 (germline): SGHDT, YYEEEE. The CDR3 sequence is 15 residues long. V shed 0 bases and J shed 0 bases, with 10 bases lying between them. CDR3 sequence (DNA): TGTGCCAGCAGCTTGGCACGGGGTTTCTCCTACGAGCAGTACTTC. Protein product: CASSLARGFSYEQYF.

This sequence joins TRBV29-1 and TRBJ2-1; TRBD2 matches 11 bases. Germline V gives CDR1 SQVTM, CDR2 ANQGSEA. J was trimmed by 0 bases and V by 6 bases; bases with no gene match: 7. The CDR3 spans 16 residues. The chain's CDR3 is CSVESSGGASYNEQFF. CDR3 nucleotide sequence: TGCAGCGTGGAAAGTAGCGGGGGGGCCTCCTACAATGAGCAGTTCTTC.

V gene TRBV4-1 combines with J gene TRBJ2-7; TRBD2 might be the D (6 bases). This CDR3 has 17 amino acids. V was cut by 1 base and J by 0 bases, with 16 bases left in between. Looked up from germline, CDR1 is MGHRA and CDR2 is YSYEKL. The CDR3 spells CASSQVNSGPYSYEQYF. The CDR3 coding sequence is TGCGCCAGCAGCCAAGTCAATAGCGGCCCCTACTCCTACGAGCAGTACTTC.

The chain combines TRBV6-5 with TRBJ2-1; TRBD1 is a possible D gene (5 bases). Trimming pared 7 bases from V and 3 bases from J, leaving 13 bases between. This CDR3 is 14 amino acids long. CDR1 is MNHEY, CDR2 SVGAGI, per germline. Here the CDR3 reads CASKQAGYYNEQFF. In DNA, the CDR3 is TGTGCCAGCAAACAGGCCGGTTACTACAATGAGCAGTTCTTC.

This clone was found once. This sequence joins TRBV27 and TRBJ2-3; tentative D call: TRBD1 (5 bases). Germline CDR1 MNHEY, CDR2 SMNVEV (reference sequence). Trimming pared 1 base from V and 5 bases from J, leaving 10 bases between. The length of the CDR3 is 14 residues. CDR3 loop: CASSLWARGDTQYF. In nucleotides, the CDR3 is TGTGCCAGCAGTTTATGGGCTAGGGGAGATACGCAGTATTTT.

The chain uses TRBV4-2 and TRBJ2-7, with D perhaps TRBD2 (6 bases). Per the germline V gene, CDR1 is LGHNA and CDR2 is YNFKEQ. The germline V and J ends were trimmed by 0 bases and 2 bases, with 11 bases remaining between them. The CDR3 is 15 residues long. CDR3 amino acids: CASSQDRTSPYEQYF. In nucleotides, the CDR3 is TGTGCCAGCAGCCAAGATAGAACTAGCCCCTACGAGCAGTACTTC.

The chain recombines TRBV5-1 with TRBJ2-7; D is uncertain. The germline gives CDR1 SGHRS, CDR2 YFSETQ. This CDR3 is 13 amino acids long. Trimming took 3 bases from V and 3 from J, leaving 10 bases between them. The CDR3 nucleotides are TGCGCCAGCAGCTATGGGCCGGACTACGAGCAGTACTTC. This translates into CASSYGPDYEQYF.

The rearrangement joins TRBV11-3 to TRBJ2-2; weak D call: TRBD2 (6 bases). The CDR3 covers 16 residues. Trimming left V 5 bases short and J 5 bases short, with 18 bases between. CDR1 and CDR2 from the germline V gene are SGHNT and YENEEA. The CDR3 sequence: CASSPSSGTQTGELFF. CDR3 DNA: TGTGCCAGCAGCCCAAGTTCCGGGACTCAAACCGGGGAGCTGTTTTTT.

The J gene is TRBJ2-7, the V gene TRBV19, with TRBD1 as a possible D gene (6 bases). Trimming took 7 bases from V and 2 from J, leaving 9 bases between them. Looked up from germline, CDR1 is LNHDA and CDR2 is SQIVND (reference sequence). The CDR3 length is 12 residues. CDR3 coding DNA: TGTGCCAGTACATCAGGGGCCTACGAGCAGTACTTC. As protein: CASTSGAYEQYF.

The chain is built from TRBV5-1 and TRBJ1-2; 7 bases fit TRBD1. The CDR3 totals 14 residues. The V and J ends lost 4 bases and 4 bases, in that order; junction bases with no gene match: 7. Germline assignment: CDR1 SGHRS and CDR2 YFSETQ. DNA for the CDR3: TGCGCCAGCAGCGAAGGGGGCGTAGGCTATGGCTACACCTTC. Its protein product is CASSEGGVGYGYTF.

The chain has TRBV27 and TRBJ2-1; D is unresolved. The CDR3 runs 14 residues. Trimming pared 5 bases from V and 7 bases from J, leaving 15 bases between. The V gene's germline CDR1 is MNHEY and CDR2 SMNVEV (reference sequence). CDR3 in amino acids: CASSGPEVPNEQFF. In nucleotides, the CDR3 is TGTGCCAGCAGTGGCCCTGAGGTACCGAATGAGCAGTTCTTC.

The J gene is TRBJ2-5, the V gene TRBV11-3; D gene ambiguous. Germline values: CDR1 SGHNT, CDR2 YENEEA. The CDR3 is 15 amino acids. The ends were cut back, 1 base at V and 4 bases at J, with 13 bases in the middle. The CDR3 here is CASSLVPYFLETQYF. CDR3 bases: TGTGCCAGCAGCTTAGTACCCTACTTCTTAGAGACCCAGTACTTC.

The chain couples TRBV15 to TRBJ2-7, with 7 bases identical to TRBD1. Germline V gene lookup returns CDR1 LNHNV and CDR2 YYDKDF (reference sequence). The CDR3 spans 14 residues. Trimming removed 0 bases from V and 6 bases from J; junction bases left unmatched: 5. CDR3 sequence: CATSRERQGAEQYF. In nucleotides, the CDR3 is TGTGCCACCAGCAGAGAGAGACAGGGCGCCGAGCAGTACTTC.

J is TRBJ2-3 and V is TRBV4-1; D unclear. The germline V and J ends were trimmed by 7 bases and 1 base, with 15 bases remaining between them. CDR3 length: 15 residues. Germline V gene data show CDR1 as MGHRA and CDR2 as YSYEKL. CDR3 region: CASKAHPRGTDTQYF. In nucleotides, the CDR3 is TGCGCCAGCAAGGCCCACCCCCGGGGCACAGATACGCAGTATTTT.

This clone has only one observation. The rearrangement links TRBV16 to TRBJ2-1; D perhaps matches TRBD2 (5 bases). The V and J ends lost 0 bases and 4 bases respectively, with 10 bases between them. Germline V gives CDR1 KGHSY, CDR2 FQNENV. CDR3 length: 15 residues. The CDR3 region is CASSQSEGYYNEQFF. DNA for the CDR3: TGTGCCAGCAGCCAATCAGAGGGTTATTACAATGAGCAGTTCTTC.

V and J are TRBV6-1 and TRBJ1-1; D is perhaps TRBD1 (6 bases). CDR3 length: 13 amino acids. From germline, CDR1 is MNHNS and CDR2 SASEGT. The ends were cut back, 3 bases at V and 3 bases at J, with 8 bases in the middle. As DNA, the CDR3 is TGTGCCAGCAGTGAGGGGGCGCACACTGAAGCTTTCTTT. Protein: CASSEGAHTEAFF.

The rearrangement joins TRBV10-3 to TRBJ1-2; D gene unclear. The ends were cut back, 2 bases at V and 1 base at J, with 8 bases in the middle. This CDR3 is 14 amino acids long. CDR1 is ENHRY and CDR2 is SYGVKD in the germline V gene. CDR3 region: CAISELRINYGYTF. CDR3 DNA: TGTGCCATCAGTGAGCTGCGGATTAACTATGGCTACACCTTC.